This T cell receptor (beta chain) was sequenced in a study of blood T cell repertoires in COVID-19. From germline, CDR1 is SGDLS and CDR2 YYNGEE. V dropped 0 bases and J dropped 1 base, with 19 bases sitting between them. The CDR3 consists of 18 residues. Libraries were prepared by immunoSEQ multiplex PCR; TCRdb keeps only in-frame clonotypes and omits some of them. The repertoire holds around 310,000 clones, 70% to 90% seen once, with around a tenth in the top ten. The chain joins TRBV9 to TRBJ1-1; weak D call: TRBD1 (6 bases). Sequences were obtained from PBMCs or T cells enriched from blood (not recorded which). This receptor was identified in a woman between 35 and 50 years old who had recovered from COVID-19. The CDR3, as DNA: TGTGCCAGCAGCGTAGGGGCCGGGGCACAGGGAAGGAACACTGAAGCTTTCTTT. The encoded protein is CASSVGAGAQGRNTEAFF. Looking up the rest from reference TRBV9 and TRBJ1-1 gives the full variable domain: DSGVTQTPKHLITATGQRVTLRCSPRSGDLSVYWYQQSLDQGLQFLIQYYNGEERAKGNILERFSAQQFPDLHSELNLSSLELGDSALYFCASSVGAGAQGRNTEAFFGQGTRLTVV.